This T cell receptor (beta chain) was found in a study of blood T cell repertoires in COVID-19 (TCRdb year 2020). Background on the whole study: The collaborator samples originated in the United States, Italy and Spain and spanned the acute and convalescent phases of COVID-19. The material from the prospective study consisted of cDNA or gDNA derived from T cells, B-cell-depleted T cells, or PBMCs. The dataset comprised deeply sampled blood TCRbeta repertoires from subjects exposed to, actively infected with, or recovered from COVID-19. The repertoires were released in a freely available public database meant as a resource for research on the immune response to SARS-CoV-2. Samples came from the ongoing ImmuneRACE study (first 160 participants) plus 1,254 subjects from 6 global collaborators. Sample metadata almost always included a de-identified subject ID, COVID-19 status, age in years and sex. HLA class I and class II types, where available, came from metadata supplied by the sample provider rather than from assay-based typing. Findings and caveats that apply to the study as a whole: The quantity of clinical and demographic metadata differed by source and by participant and was supplied without curation.

Concerning this clone: Its target antigen remains unknown. Base quality data are lacking; no much larger clone is found one base away.

Counted from cysteine to phenylalanine, this CDR3 has 17 amino acids. Solely the CDR3 DNA is kept, with 51 bases framed from the first base. CDR1 and CDR2, looked up from the germline V gene (reference sequence), are LNHDA and SQIVND. Trimming at the junction amounts to 7 bases on V and 5 bases on J, and the germline ends lie 26 bases apart. TCRbeta CDR3 regions were amplified from genomic DNA using the immunoSEQ Assay, a bias-controlled multiplex PCR. The original methods were these. Nucleated cell counts per sample were estimated from amplification of reference gene primers within the assay. Sequence reads were collapsed and filtered to measure the absolute abundance of every unique TCRbeta CDR3 rearrangement. For each sample, productive Simpson clonality was calculated as the square root of Simpson's diversity index over productive rearrangements. Sourced from immuneACCESS, this table was stored by TCRdb with only in-frame sequences that have V and J called. A share of the clones is absent; for the studies checked, an unresolved V gene accounts for under half, and the remainder has no known explanation. The DNA gave D and trimming, while V, J and clone size come from that table. Within this sample are under 350,000 clones, with roughly 85% of them counted one time only. Around 4.5% of the sample is in the top ten clones.

In the prospective study, participants were roughly 18 to 90 years old, resided in around 25 geographic areas of the United States, and were enrolled through a virtual design. To assign participants to cohorts, the prospective study relied on clinical history that participants themselves reported in a screening survey and a study questionnaire. In the prospective study, whole blood, serum and a nasopharyngeal or oropharyngeal swab were collected from each participant by mobile phlebotomists. Participants in the prospective study had the option to provide additional blood draws and questionnaires over a roughly 2-month period. Before DNA extraction, blood samples from the prospective study were shipped at room temperature or frozen.

The sequence joins TRBV19 to TRBJ1-2; TRBD1 could be the D gene, as 5 bases match. This TCR was sampled from a woman in her thirties or forties with acute COVID-19. The sample comprised PBMCs or T cells enriched from blood (not recorded which). The base sequence is TGTGCCAGTACCAGTATCCGATCCGGGACTTCTCCATATGGCTACACCTTC. Its translation reads: CASTSIRSGTSPYGYTF.